This TCR beta chain was captured in a study of blood T cell repertoires in COVID-19. Looking at the study overall: The samples span acute and convalescent COVID-19 from the United States, Italy and Spain. Sources were T cells, B-cell-depleted T cells, or PBMCs; the material itself was cDNA or gDNA.

Per the authors' pipeline: Amplification from reference gene primers served as the basis for estimated nucleated cell counts. Repertoires were generated with immunoSEQ multiplex PCR, while TCRdb's copy carries only in-frame clones and drops some. V, J and clone size derive from that table, while D and trimming were established from the DNA sequence. The sample gives approximately 85,000 clones, 75% to 90% of which show up once; about 13% is in the top ten. Per the germline V gene, CDR1 is MGHRA and CDR2 is YSYEKL. This CDR3 region has 15 residues. Trimming cost V 3 bases and J 2 bases; bases outside gene matches: 5.

V usage is TRBV4-1 and J usage is TRBJ1-2; 8 nucleotides agree with TRBD1. Sequencing used peripheral blood. This TCR was sampled from a human donor in a cohort sampled during active COVID-19. The CDR3 here is CASSHDRGRNYGYTF. The CDR3 coding sequence is TGCGCCAGCAGCCACGACAGGGGAAGGAACTATGGCTACACCTTC.